These 24 T cell receptor beta chains came from one sample sequenced in a study of spatial heterogeneity in lung cancer. Each CDR3 protein gets one entry after TCRdb re-called the 5' RACE reads with MiXCR. The sample shows 20,000 to 25,000 distinct CDR3 sequences, roughly 4.2% of them seen only once. Time point reported: sample taken at primary tumor resection. In each case, whole RNA from tumor, nontumor lung or frozen PBMC was sequenced unsorted. The source was PBMCs, collected at surgery. The source of these receptors is a male donor with early-stage non-small cell lung cancer.

This clonotype has a handful of counts. The V and J genes are TRBV20-1 and TRBJ2-7, with D maybe TRBD2 (6 bases). Germline CDR1 and CDR2: DFQATT and SNEGSKA (reference sequence). This CDR3 spans 15 amino acids. Trimming pared 6 bases from V and 5 bases from J, leaving 23 bases between. CDR3 DNA: TGCAGTGCCCGCCCGGGAGATCAAGAAGTCCACGAGCAGTACTTC. It encodes CSARPGDQEVHEQYF.

The chain joins TRBV11-3 to TRBJ2-7; D not certain. The CDR3 runs to 14 residues. Trimming stripped 3 bases from V and 5 bases from J, with 14 bases between. The V gene's germline CDR1 is SGHNT and CDR2 YENEEA. Written as DNA, the CDR3 is TGTGCCAGCAGCTTCTCCGTAGAGGCAAACGAGCAGTACTTC. Translation: CASSFSVEANEQYF.

Ten or more counts support this clonotype. The chain links TRBV11-2 to TRBJ2-3; D uncertain. The V gene's germline CDR1 is SGHAT and CDR2 FQNNGV. V lost 5 bases and J 0 bases, leaving 9 bases between the germline ends. The CDR3 length is 14 residues. CDR3 sequence reads: CASSPGRSTDTQYF. CDR3 bases: TGTGCCAGCAGCCCTGGACGGAGCACAGATACGCAGTATTTT.

This clonotype was counted at least ten times. The chain joins TRBV3-1 to TRBJ2-1; maybe TRBD2 (6 bases). Germline V gives CDR1 LGHDT, CDR2 YNNKEL (reference sequence). Trimming removed 5 bases from V and 2 bases from J, with 19 bases in between. The CDR3 is 17 residues long. The CDR3 is CASSSTMLGEAYNEQFF. The CDR3 DNA reads TGTGCCAGCAGCTCAACGATGCTCGGGGAGGCCTACAATGAGCAGTTCTTC.

V and J are TRBV6-2 or TRBV6-3 and TRBJ1-1, with unresolved D. Germline V gene data show CDR1 as MNHEY and CDR2 as SVGEGT. This CDR3 comprises 15 residues. The V gene lost 6 bases and the J gene lost 2 bases, with 16 bases spanning the gap. The CDR3 sequence: CASSSQRVGNTEAFF. DNA for the CDR3: TGTGCCAGCAGCTCACAGAGAGTGGGTAACACTGAAGCTTTCTTT.

This clonotype came up many times. The chain joins TRBV5-1 to TRBJ2-5; no firm D call. Trimming removed 0 bases from V and 1 base from J, with 13 bases in between. The CDR3 is 16 residues long. Germline CDR1 and CDR2: SGHRS and YFSETQ. Here the CDR3 DNA reads TGCGCCAGCAGCTTGGGGTTCTCGGCGGTCCAAGAGACCCAGTACTTC. Its protein product is CASSLGFSAVQETQYF. The variable domain in full, with the rest retrieved from reference TRBV5-1 and TRBJ2-5, is KAGVTQTPRYLIKTRGQQVTLSCSPISGHRSVSWYQQTPGQGLQFLFEYFSETQRNKGNFPGRFSGRQFSNSRSEMNVSTLELGDSALYLCASSLGFSAVQETQYFGPGTRLLVL.

This clonotype came up many times. J is TRBJ2-3 and V is TRBV11-1; D remains ambiguous. Trimming took off 2 bases at V and 2 bases at J, with 14 bases between the two ends. The CDR3 covers 16 residues. Germline lookup yields CDR1 SGHAT and CDR2 FQDESV (reference sequence). The CDR3 protein is CASSLNPLRNTDTQYF. The DNA for the CDR3 is TGTGCCAGCAGCTTAAACCCTCTGCGGAACACAGATACGCAGTATTTT.

To note about this clonotype: Just one base apart from a much larger clone, this may be a read error. The gene calls are TRBV29-1 and TRBJ1-1; D is possibly TRBD1 (6 bases). CDR1 is SQVTM, CDR2 ANQGSEA, per germline. The CDR3 length is 15 residues. DNA for the CDR3: TGCAGCGTCTGGACAGAGGCCCTCCATAGTACTGGAGCTTTCTTT. It specifies CSVWTEALHSTGAFF.

This clonotype was seen repeatedly, ten times or more. The chain links TRBV20-1 to TRBJ1-5; 7 bases match TRBD1. The CDR3 has 14 amino acids. Looked up from germline, CDR1 is DFQATT and CDR2 is SNEGSKA (reference sequence). V trimming: 7 bases; J trimming: 3 bases; junction bases outside the gene matches: 9. The CDR3 protein is CSVTWTGHNQPQHF. CDR3 DNA sequence: TGCAGTGTTACCTGGACAGGACACAATCAGCCCCAGCATTTT.

This clonotype was observed at least ten times. The rearrangement uses TRBV2 and TRBJ1-4; the D is unclear. Germline CDR1 is SNHLY and CDR2 is FYNNEI. V was shortened by 7 bases and J by 0 bases, with 6 bases between the two germline ends. The CDR3 sequence is 13 residues long. CDR3 loop: CASTGTTNEKLFF. CDR3 coding DNA: TGTGCCAGCACGGGAACAACTAATGAAAAACTGTTTTTT. The full variable domain, its missing parts supplied by reference TRBV2 and TRBJ1-4, is EPEVTQTPSHQVTQMGQEVILRCVPISNHLYFYWYRQILGQKVEFLVSFYNNEISEKSEIFDDQFSVERPDGSNFTLKIRSTKLEDSAMYFCASTGTTNEKLFFGSGTQLSVL.

This clonotype was recorded many times. This chain uses TRBV24-1 with TRBJ1-5; D gene ambiguous. V was trimmed by 4 bases and J by 6 bases, leaving 12 bases between them. From germline, CDR1 is KGHDR and CDR2 SFDVKD. The CDR3 is 14 amino acids. This CDR3 reads CATSDEMTGQPQHF. CDR3 nucleotide sequence: TGTGCCACCAGTGACGAAATGACGGGTCAGCCCCAGCATTTT.

In this sample, this clonotype turned up a few times. The rearrangement links TRBV24-1 to TRBJ2-5, with 9 bases fitting TRBD2. The CDR3 length is 16 residues. With V trimmed by 2 bases and J by 2 bases, 5 bases remained unmatched. Per the germline V gene, CDR1 is KGHDR and CDR2 is SFDVKD. The CDR3 sequence: CATSDWTSEIQETQYF. Written as DNA, the CDR3 is TGTGCCACCAGTGATTGGACTAGCGAGATTCAAGAGACCCAGTACTTC.

This clonotype appeared a few times. The chain uses TRBV4-2 and TRBJ2-3, with 9 positions matching TRBD2. The CDR3 has 17 residues. V shed 1 base, J shed 4 bases, and the junction held 9 bases outside the gene matches. The germline V gene has CDR1 LGHNA and CDR2 YNFKEQ. Written as DNA, the CDR3 is TGTGCCAGCAGCCAAGTGGGTGGCGGGGGGGCGGCAGATACGCAGTATTTT. Translated, it gives CASSQVGGGGAADTQYF.

This clonotype is deemed medium-sized. The chain employs TRBV5-1 and TRBJ2-1; D might be TRBD1 (6 bases). The V end was cut by 2 bases, the J end by 2 bases, with 11 bases between. Germline V gene data show CDR1 as SGHRS and CDR2 as YFSETQ. This CDR3 region has 15 residues. CDR3 in amino acids: CASSLGRGTYNEQFF. The CDR3 DNA reads as TGCGCCAGCAGCTTAGGCAGGGGTACCTACAATGAGCAGTTCTTC.

The sample holds many counts of this clonotype. The CDR3 DNA reads as TGTGCCAGCAGTTTAATTGGACAGACCTACGAGCAGTACTTC. It specifies CASSLIGQTYEQYF. The J gene is TRBJ2-7, the V gene TRBV27, with D tentatively TRBD1 (6 bases). The CDR3 covers 14 residues. The ends were cut back, 2 bases at V and 2 bases at J, with 10 bases in the middle. CDR1 is MNHEY and CDR2 is SMNVEV in the germline V gene (reference sequence).

In its sample, this clonotype was seen many times. This chain joins TRBV5-6 and TRBJ2-1, with D unclear. Trimming pared 3 bases from V and 3 bases from J, leaving 13 bases between. The CDR3 extends over 15 amino acids. CDR1 SGHDT and CDR2 YYEEEE come from the germline V gene. CDR3 in DNA: TGTGCCAGCAGCTGGGGTCGTGCTTACTACAATGAGCAGTTCTTC. This translates into CASSWGRAYYNEQFF.

This clonotype was recorded at least ten times. The chain couples TRBV2 to TRBJ2-1, with D uncertain. The CDR3 length is 13 residues. Trimming took 3 bases from V and 3 from J, leaving 6 bases between them. Germline-derived CDR1 and CDR2 are SNHLY and FYNNEI. CDR3 in DNA: TGTGCCAGCAGTGATGTAGACTACAATGAGCAGTTCTTC. It specifies CASSDVDYNEQFF.

This clonotype was observed many times. The V and J genes are TRBV12-3 or TRBV12-4 and TRBJ1-6, with unresolved D. V was cut by 7 bases and J by 3 bases, with 10 bases left in between. This CDR3 has 14 residues. The CDR3 reads CASTGSVYNSPLHF. The CDR3 bases are TGTGCCAGCACCGGGAGTGTCTATAATTCACCCCTCCACTTT.

This clonotype was observed at least ten times. The chain recombines TRBV27 with TRBJ2-6, with D unclear. The CDR3 extends over 15 amino acids. Trimming removed 5 bases at V and 1 base at J, with 9 bases between. Germline lookup yields CDR1 MNHEY and CDR2 SMNVEV (reference sequence). The CDR3 reads CASSTLGSGANVLTF. CDR3 DNA: TGTGCCAGCAGTACCCTGGGGTCTGGGGCCAACGTCCTGACTTTC.

J is TRBJ2-3 and V is TRBV7-9; perhaps TRBD1 as D (5 bases). The CDR3 is 13 amino acids. V was trimmed by 5 bases and J by 2 bases, leaving 8 bases between them. Germline lookup yields CDR1 SEHNR and CDR2 FQNEAQ (reference sequence). The CDR3 region has the DNA TGTGCCAGCAGCAGACAGAACACAGATACGCAGTATTTT. This translates into CASSRQNTDTQYF.

Ten or more counts support this clonotype. CDR3 protein: CASSFQPLGPYEQYF. CDR3 in DNA: TGTGCCAGCAGCTTCCAACCCCTTGGCCCCTACGAGCAGTACTTC. V and J are TRBV11-2 and TRBJ2-7; no clear D. The germline V and J ends were trimmed by 3 bases and 2 bases, with 14 bases remaining between them. CDR1 SGHAT and CDR2 FQNNGV come from the germline V gene. The CDR3 has 15 amino acids.

This clonotype showed up many times. The chain is built from TRBV7-9 and TRBJ2-1, with 7 bases identical to TRBD1. J gave up 3 bases and V 1 base, and 3 bases lay outside the gene matches. The CDR3 has 15 amino acids. Germline CDR1 is SEHNR and CDR2 is FQNEAQ (reference sequence). The CDR3 DNA is TGTGCCAGCAGCTTAGGACAGGGCCGCTACAATGAGCAGTTCTTC. Protein: CASSLGQGRYNEQFF.

This rearrangement joins TRBV5-1 to TRBJ2-5, with D perhaps matching TRBD2 (6 bases). The CDR3 spans 14 residues. Trimming pared 2 bases from V and 3 bases from J, leaving 11 bases between. Germline assignment: CDR1 SGHRS and CDR2 YFSETQ. The CDR3 nucleotides are TGCGCCAGCAGCTTCGGGACTGGAAAAGAGACCCAGTACTTC. Translated: CASSFGTGKETQYF. The entire variable domain, with the rest obtained from reference TRBV5-1 and TRBJ2-5, is as follows: KAGVTQTPRYLIKTRGQQVTLSCSPISGHRSVSWYQQTPGQGLQFLFEYFSETQRNKGNFPGRFSGRQFSNSRSEMNVSTLELGDSALYLCASSFGTGKETQYFGPGTRLLVL.

This clonotype was picked up many times. This rearrangement joins TRBV19 to TRBJ2-7; no definite D call. V lost 4 bases, J lost 2 bases, and 9 bases lay in between. Germline assignment: CDR1 LNHDA and CDR2 SQIVND (reference sequence). The CDR3 has 13 amino acids. The DNA for the CDR3 is TGTGCCAGTAGTAGGACCGCCGCCTACGAGCAGTACTTC. Its protein is CASSRTAAYEQYF.